One sample yielded the 15 T cell receptor beta chains listed below, sequenced in a study of response to subunit inactivated influenza vaccine. MiXCR, run by TCRdb on the RT-PCR reads, gives a single entry per CDR3 protein. Of about 310,000 distinct CDR3 sequences in the sample, approximately 23% were seen once. The source material was PBMCs from blood, sampled about 19 months after vaccination. Source of these receptors: a man aged 45 to 70 who received an inactivated influenza vaccine.

This rearrangement joins TRBV6-5 to TRBJ1-3; D is unresolved. The germline V gene has CDR1 MNHEY and CDR2 SVGAGI. Trimming shortened V by 7 bases and J by 0 bases, and 4 bases separated the two germline ends. This CDR3 region has 12 residues. The CDR3 here is CASIGSGNTIYF. The CDR3 DNA is TGTGCCAGCATTGGCTCTGGAAACACCATATATTTT.

There are a few counts of this clonotype. The CDR3 sequence: CASSSGTGRSYNEQFF. In DNA, the CDR3 is TGCGCCAGCAGCAGCGGGACAGGCCGTTCCTACAATGAGCAGTTCTTC. The chain uses TRBV5-1 and TRBJ2-1, with D perhaps matching TRBD1 (8 bases). This CDR3 contains 16 residues. In germline, CDR1 is SGHRS, CDR2 YFSETQ. Trimming stripped 4 bases from V and 1 base from J, with 15 bases between. Filled out from reference TRBV5-1 and TRBJ2-1, the complete variable domain reads KAGVTQTPRYLIKTRGQQVTLSCSPISGHRSVSWYQQTPGQGLQFLFEYFSETQRNKGNFPGRFSGRQFSNSRSEMNVSTLELGDSALYLCASSSGTGRSYNEQFFGPGTRLTVL.

This clonotype turned up a few times. The chain uses TRBV7-9 and TRBJ2-1; TRBD2 might be the D (5 bases). Germline CDR1 is SEHNR and CDR2 is FQNEAQ (reference sequence). The CDR3 is 15 amino acids. Trimming removed 4 bases at V and 8 bases at J, with 18 bases between. The CDR3 DNA reads as TGTGCCAGCAGCTCAAGGTCGGGAATGGGCGATGAGCAGTTCTTC. Translation gives CASSSRSGMGDEQFF.

This clonotype has only a few counts. V usage is TRBV4-3 and J usage is TRBJ1-2, with D perhaps TRBD1 (5 bases). The CDR3 length is 14 residues. The germline CDR1 and CDR2 sequences are LGHNA and YSLEER. Trimming took off 4 bases at V and 4 bases at J, with 13 bases between the two ends. CDR3 region: CASSPRGVSYGYTF. In nucleotides, the CDR3 is TGCGCCAGCAGCCCCCGGGGGGTCAGCTATGGCTACACCTTC.

This clonotype showed up many times. This sequence joins TRBV29-1 and TRBJ2-3; 7 nucleotides align to TRBD2. V was clipped by 6 bases and J by 2 bases; unmatched bases: 11. Germline CDR1 reads SQVTM; CDR2 reads ANQGSEA. This CDR3 contains 15 residues. The CDR3 nucleotides are TGCAGCGTGAAGCCCGGGACTACAGACACAGATACGCAGTATTTT. Translating gives CSVKPGTTDTDTQYF.

The CDR3 is CASSHDLTSKYEQFF. CDR3 bases: TGCGCCAGCAGCCACGATCTGACTAGCAAGTATGAGCAGTTCTTC. The chain joins TRBV4-3 to TRBJ2-1; 7 bases are shared with TRBD2. Germline V gives CDR1 LGHNA, CDR2 YSLEER. Trimming removed 3 bases from V and 8 bases from J; junction bases left unmatched: 10. CDR3 length: 15 residues.

This clonotype was counted ten times or more. The chain uses TRBV28 and TRBJ1-1; D unclear. Trimming shortened V by 2 bases and J by 0 bases, and 7 bases separated the two germline ends. The CDR3 contains 14 residues. Germline V gives CDR1 MDHEN, CDR2 SYDVKM. CDR3 protein: CASSLHSMNTEAFF. Written as DNA, the CDR3 is TGTGCCAGCAGTTTACACAGCATGAACACTGAAGCTTTCTTT.

This clonotype was found many times. The chain employs TRBV28 and TRBJ2-7; no firm D call. The CDR3 consists of 17 residues. CDR1 MDHEN and CDR2 SYDVKM come from the germline V gene. Trimming cost V 8 bases and J 2 bases, with 25 bases left between them. This CDR3 reads CASRHTSDLPRAYEQYF. CDR3 DNA: TGTGCCAGCCGCCATACATCGGACCTACCCCGGGCCTACGAGCAGTACTTC.

This clonotype was seen more than once but under ten times. This chain connects TRBV7-9 to TRBJ2-7; TRBD1 agrees at 7 bases. The CDR3 extends over 14 amino acids. CDR1 is SEHNR and CDR2 is FQNEAQ in the germline V gene (reference sequence). J lost 3 bases, V lost 1 base, and 3 bases had no gene match. The CDR3 is CASSLVRDSYEQYF. CDR3 bases: TGTGCCAGCAGCTTAGTCCGGGACAGCTACGAGCAGTACTTC.

This clonotype has just a few counts. V usage is TRBV20-1 and J usage is TRBJ1-2; weak D call: TRBD1 (6 bases). The CDR3 runs 15 residues. The germline CDR1 and CDR2 sequences are DFQATT and SNEGSKA (reference sequence). The V end lost 3 bases, the J end lost 3 bases, and 17 bases lay between the germline ends. CDR3 region: CSASSGEGGHYGYTF. DNA of the CDR3: TGCAGTGCTAGTTCGGGCGAGGGGGGCCACTATGGCTACACCTTC.

The chain carries TRBV6-1 and TRBJ2-6; 10 positions match TRBD2. The CDR3 is 17 amino acids. Losses at the gene ends were 4 bases for V and 0 bases for J; bases not matched to a gene: 3. Per the germline V gene, CDR1 is MNHNS and CDR2 is SASEGT. The CDR3 sequence: CASSGGLAASGANVLTF. The CDR3 coding sequence is TGTGCCAGCAGTGGAGGACTAGCGGCCTCTGGGGCCAACGTCCTGACTTTC.

The rearrangement uses TRBV28 and TRBJ1-6; possibly TRBD1 for D (5 bases). Germline-derived CDR1 and CDR2 are MDHEN and SYDVKM. CDR3 length: 15 residues. The V end lost 7 bases, the J end lost 0 bases, and 10 bases lay between the germline ends. The CDR3 is CASTRDSSYNSPLHF. In nucleotides, the CDR3 is TGTGCCAGCACCCGAGACAGCTCCTATAATTCACCCCTCCACTTT.

This clonotype was seen a handful of times. The chain is built from TRBV20-1 and TRBJ1-2; no reliable D call. CDR3 length: 13 residues. Trimming stripped 6 bases from V and 0 bases from J, with 11 bases between. Germline CDR1 DFQATT, CDR2 SNEGSKA (reference sequence). CDR3 in amino acids: CSATEWTNYGYTF. The CDR3 bases are TGCAGTGCCACCGAATGGACTAACTATGGCTACACCTTC.

This clonotype was seen a few times. The chain combines TRBV20-1 with TRBJ1-6; D unresolved. Between the trimmed V and J ends, which lost 0 bases and 9 bases, there was a span of 15 bases. Germline V gives CDR1 DFQATT, CDR2 SNEGSKA (reference sequence). The CDR3 spans 15 residues. This CDR3 reads CSARDHGGLTSPLHF. CDR3 DNA: TGCAGTGCTAGAGATCACGGTGGGCTAACTTCACCCCTCCACTTT.

The chain uses TRBV6-5 and TRBJ2-7, with 7 positions matching TRBD1. The germline gives CDR1 MNHEY, CDR2 SVGAGI. V lost 0 bases, J lost 0 bases, and 8 bases stayed unmatched. The CDR3 runs to 17 residues. The CDR3 bases are TGTGCCAGCAGTTACTCAAACAGGGGTCGAAGCTCCTACGAGCAGTACTTC. Encoded protein: CASSYSNRGRSSYEQYF.